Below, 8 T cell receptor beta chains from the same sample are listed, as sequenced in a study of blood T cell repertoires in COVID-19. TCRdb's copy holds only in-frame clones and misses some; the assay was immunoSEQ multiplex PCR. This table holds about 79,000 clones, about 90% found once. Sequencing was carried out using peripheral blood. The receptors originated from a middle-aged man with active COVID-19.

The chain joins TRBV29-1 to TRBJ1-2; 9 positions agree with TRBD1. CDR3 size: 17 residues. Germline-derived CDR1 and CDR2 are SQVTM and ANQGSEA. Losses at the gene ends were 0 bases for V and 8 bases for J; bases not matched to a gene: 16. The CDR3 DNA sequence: TGCAGCGTTGAAGATCGAGGGACAGGGACGGTAGAAAAAGGCTACACCTTC. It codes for CSVEDRGTGTVEKGYTF.

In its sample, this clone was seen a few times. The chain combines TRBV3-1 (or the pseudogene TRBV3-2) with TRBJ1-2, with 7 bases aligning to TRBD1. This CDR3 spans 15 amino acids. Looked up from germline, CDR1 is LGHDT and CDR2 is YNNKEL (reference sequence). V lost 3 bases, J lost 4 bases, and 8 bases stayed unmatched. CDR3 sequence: CASSQGPTGPYGYTF. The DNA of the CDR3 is TGTGCCAGCAGCCAGGGCCCGACAGGGCCCTATGGCTACACCTTC.

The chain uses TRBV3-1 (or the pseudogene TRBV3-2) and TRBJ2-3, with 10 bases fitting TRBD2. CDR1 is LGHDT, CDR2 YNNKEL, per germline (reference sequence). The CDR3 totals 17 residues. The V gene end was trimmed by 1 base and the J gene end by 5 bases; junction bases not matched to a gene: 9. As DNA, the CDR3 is TGTGCCAGCAGCCAAGGGAGAGCGGGGGGGCCTGAAGATACGCAGTATTTT. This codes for CASSQGRAGGPEDTQYF.

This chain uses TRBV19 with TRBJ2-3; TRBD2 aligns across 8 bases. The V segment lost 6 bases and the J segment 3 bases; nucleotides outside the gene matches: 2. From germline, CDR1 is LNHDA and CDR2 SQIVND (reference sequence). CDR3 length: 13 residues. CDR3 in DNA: TGTGCCAGTAGCGGGAGGGGGACAGATACGCAGTATTTT. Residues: CASSGRGTDTQYF.

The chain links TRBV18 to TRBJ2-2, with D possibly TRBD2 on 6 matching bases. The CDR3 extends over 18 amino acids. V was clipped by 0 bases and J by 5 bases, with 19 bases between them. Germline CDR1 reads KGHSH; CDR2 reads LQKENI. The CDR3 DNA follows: TGTGCCAGCTCACCACCGGGATCCGGGAGTGGGAGGACCGGGGAGCTGTTTTTT. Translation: CASSPPGSGSGRTGELFF.

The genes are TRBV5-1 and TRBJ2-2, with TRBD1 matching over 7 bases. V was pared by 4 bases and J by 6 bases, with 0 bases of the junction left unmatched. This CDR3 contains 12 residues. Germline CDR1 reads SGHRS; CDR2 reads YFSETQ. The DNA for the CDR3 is TGCGCCAGCAGCACAGGGGCCGGGGAGCTGTTTTTT. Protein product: CASSTGAGELFF.

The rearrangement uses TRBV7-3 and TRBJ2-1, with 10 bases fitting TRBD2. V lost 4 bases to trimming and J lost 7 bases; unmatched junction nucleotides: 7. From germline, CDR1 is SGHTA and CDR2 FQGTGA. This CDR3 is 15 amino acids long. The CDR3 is CASSSSGRAGNEQFF. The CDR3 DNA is TGTGCCAGCAGCTCCAGCGGGAGGGCGGGGAATGAGCAGTTCTTC.

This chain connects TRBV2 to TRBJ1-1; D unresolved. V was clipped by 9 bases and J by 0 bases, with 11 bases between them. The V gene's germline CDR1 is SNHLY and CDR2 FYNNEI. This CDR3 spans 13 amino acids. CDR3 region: CARNDGVNTEAFF. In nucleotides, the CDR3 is TGTGCCAGGAACGACGGGGTGAACACTGAAGCTTTCTTT.